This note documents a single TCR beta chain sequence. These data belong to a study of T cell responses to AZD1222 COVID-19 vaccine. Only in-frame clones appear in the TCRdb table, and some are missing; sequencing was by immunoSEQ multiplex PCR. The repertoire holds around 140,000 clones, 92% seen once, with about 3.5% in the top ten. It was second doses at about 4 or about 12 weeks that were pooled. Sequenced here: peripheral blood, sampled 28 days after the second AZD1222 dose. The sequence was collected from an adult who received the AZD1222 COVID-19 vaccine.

This CDR3 is CASRIALGGNQPQHF. The CDR3 coding sequence is TGTGCCAGCCGCATCGCACTGGGCGGCAATCAGCCCCAGCATTTT. V and J are TRBV6-5 and TRBJ1-5; D gene ambiguous. Per the germline V gene, CDR1 is MNHEY and CDR2 is SVGAGI. The CDR3 consists of 15 residues. With 8 bases removed from V and 2 bases from J, the gap between germline ends came to 16 bases.